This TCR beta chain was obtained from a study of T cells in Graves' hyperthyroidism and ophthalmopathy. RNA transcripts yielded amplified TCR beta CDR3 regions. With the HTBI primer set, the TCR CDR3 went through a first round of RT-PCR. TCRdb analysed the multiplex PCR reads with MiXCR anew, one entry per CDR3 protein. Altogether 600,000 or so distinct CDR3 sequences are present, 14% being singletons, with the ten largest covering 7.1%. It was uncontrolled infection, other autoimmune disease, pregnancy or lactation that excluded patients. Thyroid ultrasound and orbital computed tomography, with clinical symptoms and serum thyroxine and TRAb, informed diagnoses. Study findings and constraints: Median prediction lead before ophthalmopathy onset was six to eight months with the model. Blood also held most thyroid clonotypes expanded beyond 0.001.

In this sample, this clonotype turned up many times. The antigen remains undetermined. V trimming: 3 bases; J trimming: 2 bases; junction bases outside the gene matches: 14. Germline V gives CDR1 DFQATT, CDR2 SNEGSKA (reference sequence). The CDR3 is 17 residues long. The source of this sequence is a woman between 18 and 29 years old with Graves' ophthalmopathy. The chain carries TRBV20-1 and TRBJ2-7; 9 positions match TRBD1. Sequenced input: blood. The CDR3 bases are TGCAGTGCTAGGTCGACAGGGGGGCCTCCCATGGCCTACGAGCAGTACTTC. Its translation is CSARSTGGPPMAYEQYF.